This T cell receptor (beta chain) appears in the sequencing data of a study of sequential checkpoint blockade in melanoma. General study results and limits: T-cell fraction and clonality followed PD-L1 and CD8+ counts, not mutational load. Pretreatment TIL clonality tracked with response in the nivolumab-first arm.

This CDR3 has 17 amino acids. Trimming removed 0 bases at V and 4 bases at J, with 16 bases between. Looked up from germline, CDR1 is KGHSH and CDR2 is LQKENI. Clones were sequenced by immunoSEQ multiplex PCR, and TCRdb holds only the in-frame ones, with some missing. Among 20,000 to 25,000 clones, around 30% were seen once, and the ten largest hold roughly 6.7%. The treatment denotes: randomized to nivolumab then ipilimumab (arm A) or the reverse (arm B). Patients had received no earlier DNA-damaging chemotherapy. To note about this clone: Its target is unknown.

The sequence was obtained from a human donor with melanoma. The material sequenced was tumor tissue (inferred from file names), taken from a patient given nivolumab and ipilimumab in sequence. The chain uses TRBV18 and TRBJ1-3; D remains unclear. For the CDR3, the DNA is TGTGCCAGCTCACCACCGGCCACCGTGCAATCCGGAAACACCATATATTTT. Its translation is CASSPPATVQSGNTIYF.